This TCR beta chain is drawn from a study of blood T cell repertoires in COVID-19. The wider study: Both acute and convalescent COVID-19 samples were obtained from the United States, Italy and Spain. T cells, B-cell-depleted T cells, or PBMCs provided the cDNA or gDNA that served as material.

Method: immunoSEQ multiplex PCR; TCRdb's copy keeps in-frame clones and lacks some. The sample contains 150,000 to 200,000 clones, just under 90% of which appear only once. The CDR3 has 13 residues. J was trimmed by 4 bases and V by 7 bases; bases with no gene match: 4. CDR1 is MDHEN, CDR2 SYDVKM, per germline. Sequencing was done on a sample of peripheral blood. The rearrangement uses TRBV28 and TRBJ1-2; 9 positions match TRBD1. The source of this sequence is a woman between 18 and 29 years old who had recovered from COVID-19. CDR3 coding DNA: TGTGCCAGCATCCGGACAGGGGTCTATGGCTACACCTTC. The encoded protein is CASIRTGVYGYTF.